This is a list of T cell receptor beta chains from one sample in a study of CD8 T cells in ankylosing spondylitis. In TCRdb, the 5' RACE reads were re-called with MiXCR into one record per CDR3 protein. The sample records a few hundred thousand distinct CDR3 sequences, less than 25% being singletons. The specimen sequenced was blood, either unsorted or a sorted T cell fraction (not recorded which). The receptors shown here come from a female donor with ankylosing spondylitis or in good health (not recorded which). CDR3s include the opening cysteine and the closing phenylalanine or tryptophan. Fields, in order: V gene, clone size, D gene, J gene, CDR3 protein, CDR3 DNA. D genes are given only for firm matches. Part of the rows lack a size; the others show once, few, many or a class for expanded clones.

V: TRBV20-1; size: .; D: TRBD1; J: TRBJ2-5; CDR3: CSAGNRGPQETQYF; DNA: TGCAGTGCTGGCAACAGGGGACCCCAAGAGACCCAGTACTTC
V: TRBV20-1; size: few; D: TRBD2; J: TRBJ2-3; CDR3: CSVQTVAGDTDTQYF; DNA: TGCAGTGTTCAGACGGTAGCGGGAGACACAGATACGCAGTATTTT
V: TRBV10-3; size: many; D: .; J: TRBJ2-2; CDR3: CAISPAQQEVGELFF; DNA: TGTGCCATCAGCCCCGCTCAACAGGAGGTCGGGGAGCTGTTTTTT
V: TRBV6-5; size: few; D: TRBD2; J: TRBJ2-5; CDR3: CASTGTTQETQYF; DNA: TGTGCCAGCACCGGGACTACCCAAGAGACCCAGTACTTC
V: TRBV5-1; size: many; D: .; J: TRBJ2-3; CDR3: CASSFGTQAGDTQYF; DNA: TGCGCCAGCAGCTTTGGGACTCAAGCAGGGGATACGCAGTATTTT
V: TRBV6-1; size: .; D: .; J: TRBJ1-4; CDR3: CASTLIRRANEKLFF; DNA: TGTGCCAGCACTCTAATCCGGCGGGCTAATGAAAAACTGTTTTTT
V: TRBV5-5; size: few; D: TRBD1; J: TRBJ1-5; CDR3: CASSPGTVNQPQHF; DNA: TGTGCCAGCAGCCCCGGGACAGTTAATCAGCCCCAGCATTTT
V: TRBV6-1; size: many; D: .; J: TRBJ2-7; CDR3: CASSSTSSSREQYF; DNA: TGTGCCAGCAGCTCGACCTCCTCTTCTCGCGAGCAGTACTTC
V: TRBV29-1; size: few; D: .; J: TRBJ1-2; CDR3: CSVEGIHGYTF; DNA: TGCAGCGTTGAGGGGATCCATGGCTACACCTTC
V: TRBV7-2; size: .; D: .; J: TRBJ2-6; CDR3: CASSLFTSGTGANVLTF; DNA: TGTGCCAGCAGCTTATTTACATCGGGGACTGGGGCCAACGTCCTGACTTTC
V: TRBV20-1; size: .; D: .; J: TRBJ2-4; CDR3: CSARGQNIQYF; DNA: TGCAGTGCTAGAGGTCAAAACATTCAGTACTTC
V: TRBV4-2; size: .; D: .; J: TRBJ2-1; CDR3: CASSQTLHEQFF; DNA: TGTGCCAGCAGCCAAACCCTGCATGAGCAGTTCTTC
V: TRBV7-9; size: few; D: TRBD2; J: TRBJ2-1; CDR3: CASRPPGLVGNEQFF; DNA: TGTGCCAGCAGACCTCCGGGACTAGTCGGAAATGAGCAGTTCTTC
V: TRBV12-3/TRBV12-4; size: few; D: TRBD2; J: TRBJ2-3; CDR3: CASSPPSGRAYTQYF; DNA: TGTGCCAGCAGTCCCCCCAGCGGGAGGGCCTATACGCAGTATTTT
V: TRBV4-3; size: few; D: .; J: TRBJ1-1; CDR3: CASSQGGQGAFF; DNA: TGCGCCAGCAGCCAGGGAGGGCAGGGGGCTTTCTTT
V: TRBV10-3; size: .; D: TRBD2; J: TRBJ2-5; CDR3: CAISEGAGGQETQYF; DNA: TGTGCCATCAGTGAAGGAGCGGGGGGTCAAGAGACCCAGTACTTC
V: TRBV11-2; size: .; D: .; J: TRBJ2-3; CDR3: CASSSRGSAVTDTQYF; DNA: TGTGCCAGCAGCTCCAGAGGGAGCGCTGTCACAGATACGCAGTATTTT
V: TRBV12-3/TRBV12-4; size: .; D: TRBD2; J: TRBJ2-3; CDR3: CASRPGLAGADTQYF; DNA: TGTGCCAGCAGACCGGGACTAGCGGGAGCAGATACGCAGTATTTT
V: TRBV30; size: .; D: .; J: TRBJ1-1; CDR3: CAWSSGGGYTEAFF; DNA: TGTGCCTGGAGTTCCGGCGGTGGTTACACTGAAGCTTTCTTT
V: TRBV28; size: few; D: .; J: TRBJ2-3; CDR3: CASSLIDSTDTQYF; DNA: TGTGCCAGCAGTCTCATAGACAGCACAGATACGCAGTATTTT
V: TRBV7-9; size: few; D: .; J: TRBJ2-5; CDR3: CASRSTFTRLQETQYF; DNA: TGTGCCAGCAGATCCACCTTCACCCGACTCCAAGAGACCCAGTACTTC
V: TRBV5-5; size: many; D: .; J: TRBJ2-1; CDR3: CASSLAVYDLSNEQFF; DNA: TGTGCCAGCAGCTTGGCTGTGTACGACCTTAGCAATGAGCAGTTCTTC
V: TRBV20-1; size: .; D: TRBD1; J: TRBJ2-3; CDR3: CSAQIGTENTDTQYF; DNA: TGCAGTGCTCAAATCGGGACAGAGAACACAGATACGCAGTATTTT
V: TRBV29-1; size: few; D: .; J: TRBJ1-2; CDR3: CSVVDGSYGYTF; DNA: TGCAGCGTTGTAGACGGTTCGTATGGCTACACCTTC
V: TRBV12-3/TRBV12-4; size: many; D: .; J: TRBJ1-2; CDR3: CASRRGAASGYTF; DNA: TGTGCCAGCAGGAGAGGGGCCGCGAGCGGCTACACCTTC
V: TRBV7-3; size: .; D: .; J: TRBJ2-5; CDR3: CASSLTGAGHRAETQYF; DNA: TGTGCCAGCAGCTTAACGGGTGCGGGTCATCGTGCAGAGACCCAGTACTTC
V: TRBV7-2; size: .; D: .; J: TRBJ1-2; CDR3: CASSRKGYGYTF; DNA: TGTGCCAGCAGCCGAAAGGGGTATGGCTACACCTTC
V: TRBV29-1; size: .; D: .; J: TRBJ2-1; CDR3: CSVEPGTDEQFF; DNA: TGCAGCGTTGAACCGGGAACCGATGAGCAGTTCTTC
V: TRBV10-3; size: few; D: TRBD2; J: TRBJ2-1; CDR3: CAISRAGGALSYNEQFF; DNA: TGTGCCATCAGTAGGGCCGGGGGGGCGCTATCCTACAATGAGCAGTTCTTC
V: TRBV6-5; size: few; D: .; J: TRBJ2-7; CDR3: CASKRPRGEQYF; DNA: TGTGCCAGCAAACGACCAAGGGGCGAGCAGTACTTC
V: TRBV27; size: .; D: TRBD1; J: TRBJ1-6; CDR3: CASAGQGRVPLHF; DNA: TGTGCCAGCGCGGGACAGGGAAGGGTACCCCTCCACTTT
V: TRBV5-6; size: many; D: TRBD2; J: TRBJ2-2; CDR3: CASSRRLAANTGELFF; DNA: TGTGCCAGCAGCCGGCGACTAGCGGCGAACACCGGGGAGCTGTTTTTT
V: TRBV30; size: .; D: TRBD1; J: TRBJ1-1; CDR3: CAWKTQGDTEAFF; DNA: TGTGCCTGGAAAACCCAGGGGGACACTGAAGCTTTCTTT
V: TRBV12-3/TRBV12-4; size: many; D: .; J: TRBJ2-5; CDR3: CASSFSTETQYF; DNA: TGTGCCAGCAGTTTTAGCACGGAGACCCAGTACTTC
V: TRBV7-2; size: .; D: .; J: TRBJ2-1; CDR3: CASSAGGVGTPNEQFF; DNA: TGTGCCAGCAGCGCCGGAGGAGTTGGGACACCCAATGAGCAGTTCTTC
V: TRBV30; size: .; D: .; J: TRBJ2-3; CDR3: CASRPGNTQYF; DNA: TGTGCCTCTCGACCGGGGAATACGCAGTATTTT
V: TRBV10-2; size: .; D: .; J: TRBJ1-3; CDR3: CASGEQGLSGNTIYF; DNA: TGCGCCAGCGGGGAACAGGGACTGTCAGGAAACACCATATATTTT
V: TRBV28; size: .; D: TRBD1; J: TRBJ2-5; CDR3: CASLRTGGRGQETQYF; DNA: TGTGCCAGCCTCCGGACAGGGGGCAGAGGGCAAGAGACCCAGTACTTC
V: TRBV5-1; size: .; D: .; J: TRBJ2-7; CDR3: CASSLAPDRGGIYEQYF; DNA: TGCGCCAGCAGCTTGGCCCCCGACAGGGGAGGGATCTACGAGCAGTACTTC
V: TRBV6-2/TRBV6-3; size: few; D: .; J: TRBJ2-5; CDR3: CASSYSLRRVEETQYF; DNA: TGTGCCAGCAGTTACTCGCTCCGGCGGGTTGAAGAGACCCAGTACTTC
V: TRBV5-6; size: .; D: .; J: TRBJ1-2; CDR3: CASSLVHREAHGYTF; DNA: TGTGCCAGCAGCTTGGTTCACAGGGAGGCCCATGGCTACACCTTC
V: TRBV5-4; size: once; D: TRBD2; J: TRBJ2-5; CDR3: CASSSRLAGVEETQYF; DNA: TGTGCCAGCAGCTCCAGGTTAGCGGGAGTAGAAGAGACCCAGTACTTC
V: TRBV10-3; size: .; D: TRBD1; J: TRBJ2-2; CDR3: CAISPGQDTGELFF; DNA: TGTGCCATCAGCCCGGGACAGGATACCGGGGAGCTGTTTTTT
V: TRBV20-1; size: few; D: .; J: TRBJ1-5; CDR3: CSAFQTSNQPQHF; DNA: TGCAGTGCTTTCCAGACTAGCAATCAGCCCCAGCATTTT
V: TRBV15; size: .; D: .; J: TRBJ2-1; CDR3: CATSRETSSHNEQFF; DNA: TGTGCCACCAGCAGAGAGACTAGTTCTCACAATGAGCAGTTCTTC
V: TRBV2; size: few; D: .; J: TRBJ2-1; CDR3: CASTSGYHNEQFF; DNA: TGTGCCAGCACGAGCGGGTACCACAATGAGCAGTTCTTC
V: TRBV2; size: .; D: TRBD2; J: TRBJ2-3; CDR3: CASSGTSRVSDTQYF; DNA: TGTGCCAGCAGTGGGACTAGCAGGGTATCAGATACGCAGTATTTT
V: TRBV12-3/TRBV12-4; size: many; D: .; J: TRBJ2-7; CDR3: CASNRGLSYEQYF; DNA: TGTGCCAGCAATCGCGGCCTCTCCTACGAGCAGTACTTC
V: TRBV7-8; size: few; D: .; J: TRBJ1-5; CDR3: CASSSISNQPQHF; DNA: TGTGCCAGCAGCTCGATTAGCAATCAGCCCCAGCATTTT
V: TRBV3-1; size: few; D: .; J: TRBJ2-7; CDR3: CASSQTTGDYEQYF; DNA: TGTGCCAGCAGCCAAACTACGGGGGATTACGAGCAGTACTTC
V: TRBV3-1; size: few; D: TRBD2; J: TRBJ2-1; CDR3: CASSQELAGTKYNEQFF; DNA: TGTGCCAGCAGCCAAGAATTAGCGGGGACAAAGTACAATGAGCAGTTCTTC
V: TRBV6-5; size: .; D: TRBD2; J: TRBJ2-5; CDR3: CASSYSGFARGDETQYF; DNA: TGTGCCAGCAGTTACTCCGGCTTTGCACGGGGGGACGAGACCCAGTACTTC
V: TRBV7-9; size: .; D: .; J: TRBJ2-3; CDR3: CASSLAHRVTDTQYF; DNA: TGTGCCAGCAGCTTAGCCCACCGCGTCACCGATACGCAGTATTTT
V: TRBV27; size: .; D: TRBD1; J: TRBJ1-2; CDR3: CASPYRGDYGYTF; DNA: TGTGCCAGTCCCTACAGGGGTGACTATGGCTACACCTTC
V: TRBV6-6; size: many; D: .; J: TRBJ2-1; CDR3: CASSPHINEQFF; DNA: TGTGCCAGCAGCCCCCACATCAATGAGCAGTTCTTC